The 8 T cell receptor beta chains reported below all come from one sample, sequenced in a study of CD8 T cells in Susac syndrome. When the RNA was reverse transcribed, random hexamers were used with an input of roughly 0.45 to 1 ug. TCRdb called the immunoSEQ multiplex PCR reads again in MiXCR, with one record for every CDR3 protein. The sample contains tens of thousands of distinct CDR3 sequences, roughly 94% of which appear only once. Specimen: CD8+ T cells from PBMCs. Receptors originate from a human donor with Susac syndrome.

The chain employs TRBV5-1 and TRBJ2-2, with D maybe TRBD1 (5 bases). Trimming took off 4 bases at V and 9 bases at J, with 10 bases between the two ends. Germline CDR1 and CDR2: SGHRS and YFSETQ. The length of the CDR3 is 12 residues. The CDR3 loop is CASSPQGWELFF. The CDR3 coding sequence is TGCGCCAGCAGCCCCCAGGGCTGGGAGCTGTTTTTT.

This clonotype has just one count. The CDR3 loop reads CASSFPGLTGFLETQYF. For the CDR3, the DNA is TGTGCCAGCAGCTTCCCCGGTTTGACAGGGTTTTTAGAGACCCAGTACTTC. The chain is built from TRBV7-6 and TRBJ2-5; TRBD1 matches at 7 bases. Germline trimming cut 3 bases from V and 4 bases from J; bases unmatched to any gene: 14. Germline CDR1 is SGHVS and CDR2 is FNYEAQ. The CDR3 totals 17 residues.

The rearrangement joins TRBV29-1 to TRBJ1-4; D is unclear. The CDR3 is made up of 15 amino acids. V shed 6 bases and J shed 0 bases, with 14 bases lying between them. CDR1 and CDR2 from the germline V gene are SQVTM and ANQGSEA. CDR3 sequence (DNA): TGCAGCGTCCTGGGTGGGGATGCAACTAATGAAAAACTGTTTTTT. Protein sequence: CSVLGGDATNEKLFF.

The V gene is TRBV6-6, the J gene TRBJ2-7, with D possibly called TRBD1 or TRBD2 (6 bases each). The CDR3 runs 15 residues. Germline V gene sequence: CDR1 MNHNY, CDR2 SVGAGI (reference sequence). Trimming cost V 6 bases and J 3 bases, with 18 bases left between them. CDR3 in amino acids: CASSSRGLASYEQYF. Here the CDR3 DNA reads TGTGCCAGCAGCTCCCGGGGGCTAGCGAGCTACGAGCAGTACTTC.

In DNA form, the CDR3 reads TGTGCCACCAGCAAAAGCCGGGACGCCGTTTGGGAGCAGTTCTTC. Residues: CATSKSRDAVWEQFF. This chain connects TRBV15 to TRBJ2-1, with D perhaps assigned TRBD1 or TRBD2 (5 bases each). The CDR3 length is 15 residues. Trimming left V 4 bases short and J 10 bases short, with 20 bases between. Germline loops: CDR1 LNHNV, CDR2 YYDKDF (reference sequence).

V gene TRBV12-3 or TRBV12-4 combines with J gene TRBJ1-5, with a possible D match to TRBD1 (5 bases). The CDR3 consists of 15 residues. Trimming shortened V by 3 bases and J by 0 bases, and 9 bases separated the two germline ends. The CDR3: CASSFGAISNQPQHF. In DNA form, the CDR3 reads TGTGCCAGCAGTTTTGGGGCCATTAGCAATCAGCCCCAGCATTTT.

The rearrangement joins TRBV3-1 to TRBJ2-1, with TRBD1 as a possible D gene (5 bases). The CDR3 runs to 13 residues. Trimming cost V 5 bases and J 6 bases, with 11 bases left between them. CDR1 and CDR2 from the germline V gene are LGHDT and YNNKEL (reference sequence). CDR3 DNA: TGTGCCAGCAGCGGGGCCATTGCCAATGAGCAGTTCTTC. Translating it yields CASSGAIANEQFF.

The CDR3 bases are TGCAGTGCTAGGCCCACTGGGACCTACGAGCAGTACTTC. Its translation: CSARPTGTYEQYF. This chain connects TRBV20-1 to TRBJ2-7; D uncertain. Germline V CDR1 and CDR2: DFQATT, SNEGSKA (reference sequence). The CDR3 is made up of 13 amino acids. Trimming took 3 bases from V and 2 from J, leaving 11 bases between them.